The clone carrying this T cell receptor beta chain was seen many times. This entry comes from a study of T cells in Graves' hyperthyroidism and ophthalmopathy. The investigators amplified TCR beta CDR3 regions from RNA transcripts. Initially, a first-round RT-PCR of the TCR CDR3 employed the HTBI primer set. TCRdb passed the multiplex PCR reads through MiXCR, listing each CDR3 protein once. The sample contains around 600,000 distinct CDR3 sequences, roughly 15% of which appear only once. Diagnosis rested on symptoms, serum thyroxine and TRAb, thyroid ultrasound, and orbital computed tomography. The source of this sequence is a woman aged 40 to 50 with Graves' ophthalmopathy. What was sequenced was blood.

This CDR3 reads CASSYTTAEGSYEQYF. CDR3 nucleotide sequence: TGTGCCAGCAGTTATACGACCGCGGAAGGCTCCTACGAGCAGTACTTC. The rearrangement uses TRBV12-3 or TRBV12-4 and TRBJ2-7; no clear D gene. V was pared by 4 bases and J by 0 bases, with 16 bases between. This CDR3 contains 16 residues.